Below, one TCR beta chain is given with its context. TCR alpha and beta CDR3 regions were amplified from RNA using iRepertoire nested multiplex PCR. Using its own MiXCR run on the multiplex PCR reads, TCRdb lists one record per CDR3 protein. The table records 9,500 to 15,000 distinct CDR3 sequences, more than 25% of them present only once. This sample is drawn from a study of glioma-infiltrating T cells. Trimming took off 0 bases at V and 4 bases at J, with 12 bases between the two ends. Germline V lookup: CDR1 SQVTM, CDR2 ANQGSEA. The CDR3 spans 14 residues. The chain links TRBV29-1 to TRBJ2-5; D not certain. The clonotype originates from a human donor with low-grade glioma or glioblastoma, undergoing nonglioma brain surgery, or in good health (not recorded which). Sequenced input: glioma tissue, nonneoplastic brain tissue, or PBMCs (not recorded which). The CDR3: CSVEDGHYGETQYF. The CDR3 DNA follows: TGCAGCGTTGAAGATGGGCACTACGGAGAGACCCAGTACTTC. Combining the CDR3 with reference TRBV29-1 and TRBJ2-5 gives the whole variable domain SAVISQKPSRDICQRGTSLTIQCQVDSQVTMMFWYRQQPGQSLTLIATANQGSEATYESGFVIDKFPISRPNLTFSTLTVSNMSPEDSSIYLCSVEDGHYGETQYFGPGTRLLVL.